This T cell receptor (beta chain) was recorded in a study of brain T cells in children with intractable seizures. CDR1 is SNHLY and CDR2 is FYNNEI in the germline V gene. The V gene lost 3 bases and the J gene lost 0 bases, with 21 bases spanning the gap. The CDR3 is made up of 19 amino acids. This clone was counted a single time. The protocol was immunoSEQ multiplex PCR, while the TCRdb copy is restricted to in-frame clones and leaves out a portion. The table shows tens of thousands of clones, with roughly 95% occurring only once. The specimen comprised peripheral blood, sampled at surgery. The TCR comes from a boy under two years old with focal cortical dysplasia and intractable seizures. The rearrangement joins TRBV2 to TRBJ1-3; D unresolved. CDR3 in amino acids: CASSDKGPILSYSGNTIYF. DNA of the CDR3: TGTGCCAGCAGTGATAAAGGCCCGATTCTAAGTTACTCTGGAAACACCATATATTTT.